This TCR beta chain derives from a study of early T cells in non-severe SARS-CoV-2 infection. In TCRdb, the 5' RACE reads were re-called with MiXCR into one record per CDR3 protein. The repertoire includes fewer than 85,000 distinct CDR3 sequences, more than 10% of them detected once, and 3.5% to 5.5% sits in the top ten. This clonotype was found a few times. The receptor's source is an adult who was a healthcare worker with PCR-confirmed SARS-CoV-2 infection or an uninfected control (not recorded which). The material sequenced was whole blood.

The chain's CDR3 is CASSGGQGMDTEAFF. CDR3 sequence (DNA): TGTGCCAGCAGCGGCGGACAGGGGATGGACACTGAAGCTTTCTTT. J is TRBJ1-1 and V is TRBV5-4; 9 positions match TRBD1. Unmatched junction bases numbered 7, after V lost 4 bases and J lost 3 bases. Germline V gene lookup returns CDR1 SGHNT and CDR2 YYREEE (reference sequence). This CDR3 has 15 amino acids. The full variable domain, its missing parts supplied by reference TRBV5-4 and TRBJ1-1, is ETGVTQSPTHLIKTRGQQVTLRCSSQSGHNTVSWYQQALGQGPQFIFQYYREEENGRGNFPPRFSGLQFPNYSSELNVNALELDDSALYLCASSGGQGMDTEAFFGQGTRLTVV.